This entry features one T cell receptor beta chain sequence. The entry originates in a study of blood T cell repertoires in COVID-19. For the study at large: Sites in the United States, Italy and Spain provided acute and convalescent COVID-19 samples. In each case, the material was cDNA or gDNA derived from T cells, B-cell-depleted T cells, or PBMCs.

The CDR3 is 13 residues long. With V trimmed by 6 bases and J by 13 bases, 13 bases remained unmatched. Per the original data handling: The authors estimated nucleated cell counts from reference gene primer amplification. Sequencing used immunoSEQ multiplex PCR; TCRdb keeps in-frame clones, though not all of them. That table supplies the V and J calls and clone size; D and trimming were determined from the DNA. Of 150,000 to 200,000 clones in the sample, almost 80% were seen once. This sequence originates from a man between 60 and 70 years old with active or convalescent COVID-19. The specimen was peripheral blood. V gene TRBV12-3 or TRBV12-4 combines with J gene TRBJ2-7; 9 nucleotides agree with TRBD2. In nucleotides, the CDR3 is TGTGCCAGCAGCTCTACCGGGACTAGCTCAGTTTACTTC. As protein: CASSSTGTSSVYF.